This TCR beta chain comes out of a study of beta chain features in type 1 diabetes. The germline gives CDR1 SNHLY, CDR2 FYNNEI. V was clipped by 9 bases and J by 7 bases, with 9 bases between them. The CDR3 loop spans 11 amino acids. Every isolated RNA sample was fully reverse transcribed, so sequencing captured expressed TCRB transcripts. Measured with immunoSEQ multiplex PCR; TCRdb has only the in-frame clones, and not every one. The table has 620,000 or so clones, about 14% seen once. Remarks on this clone: Its antigen is unidentified.

Overall study findings and caveats: Patients' naive, central memory and Treg TCRB repertoires seemed closer to one another than those of healthy donors. PCR may have favored shorter templates equally in patients and controls.

Specimen: naive CD4+ T cells from blood. The V and J genes are TRBV2 and TRBJ2-2; D unresolved. The TCR sequence derives from a man between 18 and 29 years old in good health. The CDR3 sequence is CASTNFGELFF. For the CDR3, the DNA is TGTGCCAGTACCAATTTCGGGGAGCTGTTTTTT.